Sequencing of this TCR beta chain was carried out in a study of kidney transplant recipient with SARS-CoV-2 infection. MiXCR, run by TCRdb on the reads, gives a single entry per CDR3 protein. The sample shows some 220,000 distinct CDR3 sequences, about 30% of them seen only once. The CDR3 runs 15 residues. The V gene's germline CDR1 is LNHDA and CDR2 SQIVND (reference sequence). J gave up 0 bases and V 1 base, and 0 bases lay outside the gene matches. This clonotype was seen many times. The V call is TRBV19, the J call TRBJ2-3; 8 bases match TRBD2. The sample was a blood sample, taken at baseline and between days 110 and 120 from a kidney transplant recipient. The TCR sequence derives from a young adult male patient who had COVID-19 and was a kidney transplant recipient. The graft donor may account for some of the T cells. The CDR3 sequence is CASSIASGSTDTQYF. The CDR3, as DNA: TGTGCCAGTAGTATAGCTAGCGGGAGCACAGATACGCAGTATTTT.